A single sample is the source of the 28 T cell receptor beta chains below, sequenced in a study of T cells after yellow fever vaccination. Using its own MiXCR run on the 5' RACE reads, TCRdb lists one record per CDR3 protein. Of fewer than 100,000 distinct CDR3 sequences in the sample, 8.9% were seen once. Material: CD8+ T cells not binding an NS4B(214-222) dextramer, sorted from PBMCs, obtained about 2 weeks after the first yellow fever vaccination. Source of these receptors: a man aged 18 to 30 who received the YFV17D yellow fever vaccine.

This clonotype was found a few times. The chain joins TRBV12-3 or TRBV12-4 to TRBJ1-4; 10 bases agree with TRBD1. Trimming at V came to 7 bases and at J to 0 bases, leaving 11 bases not matched to a gene. The CDR3 has 18 amino acids. This CDR3 reads CASNLGTGDKATNEKLFF. The CDR3 nucleotides are TGTGCCAGCAACCTCGGGACAGGGGACAAAGCAACTAATGAAAAACTGTTTTTT.

This clonotype was detected ten times or more. The chain employs TRBV29-1 and TRBJ2-1; 13 positions agree with TRBD2. This CDR3 contains 18 residues. CDR1 SQVTM and CDR2 ANQGSEA come from the germline V gene. Trimming at V came to 2 bases and at J to 7 bases, leaving 14 bases not matched to a gene. CDR3 in DNA: TGCAGCGTTGAACCCCGGACTAGCGGGGGAGCTTCTTGGAATGAGCAGTTCTTC. Translated, it gives CSVEPRTSGGASWNEQFF.

The chain has TRBV9 and TRBJ2-2; tentative D call: TRBD1 (6 bases). The germline V gene has CDR1 SGDLS and CDR2 YYNGEE. CDR3 length: 15 amino acids. V gave up 2 bases and J gave up 1 base, with 9 bases separating them. The CDR3 spells CASSVPGENTGELFF. The CDR3 DNA follows: TGTGCCAGCAGCGTGCCAGGGGAGAACACCGGGGAGCTGTTTTTT.

This clonotype has more than one count but fewer than ten. The V and J genes are TRBV6-5 and TRBJ1-3; unclear D gene. This CDR3 spans 15 amino acids. Germline loops: CDR1 MNHEY, CDR2 SVGAGI. V lost 1 base, J lost 1 base, and 8 bases lay in between. The DNA for the CDR3 is TGTGCCAGCAGTTACTATTCCAGTTCTGGAAACACCATATATTTT. It encodes CASSYYSSSGNTIYF.

V gene TRBV6-1 combines with J gene TRBJ1-2; 8 bases map to TRBD1. V dropped 4 bases and J dropped 7; count of bases not matched to a gene: 5. Germline CDR1 reads MNHNS; CDR2 reads SASEGT. The CDR3 is 13 amino acids. CDR3 sequence reads: CASSGTGLVGYTF. The CDR3 nucleotides are TGTGCCAGCAGTGGGACAGGGCTTGTTGGCTACACCTTC.

The rearrangement links TRBV24-1 to TRBJ2-1; 7 bases fit TRBD2. CDR3 length equals 13 residues. Trimming removed 5 bases from V and 4 bases from J; junction bases left unmatched: 1. From germline, CDR1 is KGHDR and CDR2 SFDVKD. The DNA of the CDR3 is TGTGCCACCAGTGGGGGGGGGTACAATGAGCAGTTCTTC. Its protein is CATSGGGYNEQFF.

V is TRBV4-1 and J is TRBJ1-1; D uncertain. With 0 bases removed from V and 5 bases from J, the gap between germline ends came to 13 bases. There are 15 residues in the CDR3. CDR1 is MGHRA, CDR2 YSYEKL, per germline. CDR3 amino acids: CASSQESRGGTEAFF. The CDR3 bases are TGCGCCAGCAGCCAAGAGAGCCGTGGCGGGACTGAAGCTTTCTTT.

This clonotype was found a few times. The chain combines TRBV27 with TRBJ2-7; TRBD1 agrees at 9 bases. The J segment lost 1 base and the V segment lost 8 bases, leaving 6 bases of the junction unmatched. This CDR3 comprises 14 residues. CDR1 is MNHEY and CDR2 is SMNVEV in the germline V gene (reference sequence). CDR3 nucleotide sequence: TGTGCCAGCTCCGCGGGACAGGGTTCCTACGAGCAGTACTTC. Encoded protein: CASSAGQGSYEQYF.

The V gene is TRBV12-3 or TRBV12-4, the J gene TRBJ2-1, with no clear D. V was pared by 5 bases and J by 5 bases, with 10 bases between. This CDR3 spans 13 amino acids. The DNA of the CDR3 is TGTGCCAGCAGTCCCACTAATGACAATGAGCAGTTCTTC. As protein: CASSPTNDNEQFF.

Only a few counts were recorded for this clonotype. CDR3 sequence reads: CASSLPSGGRETQYF. In DNA form, the CDR3 reads TGTGCCAGCAGCTTACCTTCGGGGGGCCGGGAGACCCAGTACTTC. This chain uses TRBV7-8 with TRBJ2-5, with a weak D call TRBD2 (7 bases). The V gene lost 2 bases and the J gene lost 5 bases, with 15 bases spanning the gap. Germline assignment: CDR1 SGHVS and CDR2 FQNEAQ. The CDR3 extends over 15 amino acids.

This clonotype occurred a few times. V gene TRBV12-3 or TRBV12-4 combines with J gene TRBJ1-6; D unresolved. V lost 5 bases and J lost 7, with 9 bases in between. This CDR3 region has 13 residues. The chain's CDR3 is CASSPSPNSPLHF. The CDR3 DNA follows: TGTGCCAGCAGTCCCAGCCCCAATTCACCCCTCCACTTT.

This clonotype has a count of ten or more. V and J are TRBV10-2 and TRBJ2-5; 9 bases align to TRBD1. Germline V gene data show CDR1 as WSHSY and CDR2 as SAAADI. The CDR3 sequence is 14 residues long. With V trimmed by 6 bases and J by 4 bases, 6 bases remained unmatched. In nucleotides, the CDR3 is TGCGCCAGCAGGGACAGGGGAGGGATAGAGACCCAGTACTTC. It codes for CASRDRGGIETQYF.

The rearrangement links TRBV27 to TRBJ1-5, with TRBD1 identical over 7 bases. The junction had 12 bases not matched to a gene; V was cut back by 6 bases and J by 7 bases. The CDR3 runs to 15 residues. Germline CDR1 and CDR2: MNHEY and SMNVEV (reference sequence). The CDR3 region is CASSFTGAGKQPQHF. The CDR3 DNA reads as TGTGCCAGCAGCTTCACAGGGGCGGGAAAGCAGCCCCAGCATTTT.

The genes are TRBV12-3 or TRBV12-4 and TRBJ2-7; possible D gene TRBD1, 6 bases. This CDR3 spans 12 amino acids. V was clipped by 5 bases and J by 2 bases, with 7 bases between them. CDR3 bases: TGTGCCAGCAGTCACAGGGCCTACGAGCAGTACTTC. Protein sequence: CASSHRAYEQYF.

This clonotype was seen ten or more times. The chain links TRBV12-3 or TRBV12-4 to TRBJ2-1; a possible D gene is TRBD2 (5 bases). The CDR3 spans 11 residues. V dropped 3 bases and J dropped 8 bases, with 5 bases sitting between them. CDR3 loop: CASSLGDEQFF. The CDR3 region has the DNA TGTGCCAGCAGTTTGGGAGATGAGCAGTTCTTC.

This chain uses TRBV6-1 with TRBJ2-7; D might be TRBD1 (5 bases). The CDR3 is 12 amino acids. CDR1 is MNHNS, CDR2 SASEGT, per germline. V was pared by 6 bases and J by 2 bases, with 8 bases between. The CDR3 coding sequence is TGTGCCAGCAGGGAGACAGCCTACGAGCAGTACGTC. This translates into CASRETAYEQYV.

This clonotype came up many times. The chain joins TRBV6-5 to TRBJ2-3; 8 bases align to TRBD1. After removal of 6 bases from V and 2 bases from J, the junction contained 7 bases not matched to a gene. The germline gives CDR1 MNHEY, CDR2 SVGAGI. The CDR3 length is 15 residues. CDR3 protein: CASRSGGYYTDTQYF. In DNA form, the CDR3 reads TGTGCCAGCAGATCAGGGGGCTATTACACAGATACGCAGTATTTT.

The chain carries TRBV12-3 or TRBV12-4 and TRBJ2-2, with TRBD2 matching 7 bases. The V segment lost 6 bases and the J segment 2 bases; nucleotides outside the gene matches: 6. CDR3 length: 15 amino acids. The CDR3 region has the DNA TGTGCCAGCAGACCAAGCGGGGTAAACACCGGGGAGCTGTTTTTT. Encoded protein: CASRPSGVNTGELFF.

This clonotype showed up just a few times. The chain combines TRBV7-8 with TRBJ1-5; weak D call: TRBD1 (5 bases). The ends were cut back, 2 bases at V and 0 bases at J, with 17 bases in the middle. Germline V gene data show CDR1 as SGHVS and CDR2 as FQNEAQ. CDR3 length: 18 amino acids. Here the CDR3 reads CASSLSSSGGYSNQPQHF. CDR3 in DNA: TGTGCCAGCAGCTTATCGTCCTCGGGGGGGTATAGCAATCAGCCCCAGCATTTT.

The chain couples TRBV9 to TRBJ1-4, with a weak D call TRBD1 (6 bases). The CDR3 totals 15 residues. V was clipped by 4 bases and J by 8 bases, with 18 bases between them. Germline-derived CDR1 and CDR2 are SGDLS and YYNGEE. In nucleotides, the CDR3 is TGTGCCAGCAGCTCGGAAGGCAGGGGAGACGAAAAACTGTTTTTT. Translating gives CASSSEGRGDEKLFF.

The chain uses TRBV2 and TRBJ2-5; 7 bases fit TRBD2. V trimming: 2 bases; J trimming: 2 bases; junction bases outside the gene matches: 11. The CDR3 totals 17 residues. Germline V gives CDR1 SNHLY, CDR2 FYNNEI. The CDR3 DNA reads as TGTGCCAGCAGTGAATGGGGTCGGGCGGGAGCTCAAGAGACCCAGTACTTC. Its protein product is CASSEWGRAGAQETQYF.

This clonotype showed up many times. V usage is TRBV11-2 and J usage is TRBJ2-1; TRBD2 matches 8 bases. Per the germline V gene, CDR1 is SGHAT and CDR2 is FQNNGV. The CDR3 covers 15 residues. After removal of 7 bases from V and 8 bases from J, the junction contained 13 bases not matched to a gene. This chain's CDR3 is CASTQRYAGGDEQFF. The CDR3 coding sequence is TGTGCCAGCACCCAGAGGTATGCGGGGGGCGATGAGCAGTTCTTC.

This clonotype was observed a handful of times. The rearrangement joins TRBV4-1 to TRBJ2-3, with no clear D. Germline CDR1 MGHRA, CDR2 YSYEKL. The ends were cut back, 4 bases at V and 0 bases at J, with 5 bases in the middle. This CDR3 is built from 13 residues. The CDR3 region is CASSPESTDTQYF. DNA of the CDR3: TGCGCCAGCAGCCCAGAAAGCACAGATACGCAGTATTTT.

This clonotype was counted many times. The J gene is TRBJ1-5, the V gene TRBV5-1; weak D call: TRBD1 (5 bases). CDR1 and CDR2 (germline): SGHRS, YFSETQ. This CDR3 region has 14 residues. V was clipped by 2 bases and J by 4 bases, with 10 bases between them. Written as DNA, the CDR3 is TGCGCCAGCAGCTTAGGGGACCCTAATCAGCCCCAGCATTTT. Its translation: CASSLGDPNQPQHF. Supplemented by reference TRBV5-1 and TRBJ1-5, the full variable domain reads KAGVTQTPRYLIKTRGQQVTLSCSPISGHRSVSWYQQTPGQGLQFLFEYFSETQRNKGNFPGRFSGRQFSNSRSEMNVSTLELGDSALYLCASSLGDPNQPQHFGDGTRLSIL.

This clonotype was seen more than once but under ten times. V usage is TRBV5-1 and J usage is TRBJ2-3; 11 bases agree with TRBD2. This CDR3 region has 16 residues. Germline V CDR1 and CDR2: SGHRS, YFSETQ. After removal of 4 bases from V and 5 bases from J, the junction contained 9 bases not matched to a gene. In nucleotides, the CDR3 is TGCGCCAGCAGCCAACTCACTAGCGGGGGTAGAGATACGCAGTATTTT. Translation gives CASSQLTSGGRDTQYF.

The table lists this clonotype with a few counts. The rearrangement uses TRBV4-1 and TRBJ2-7, with 7 bases that match TRBD1. Germline V lookup: CDR1 MGHRA, CDR2 YSYEKL. The V and J ends lost 1 base and 5 bases, in that order; junction bases with no gene match: 5. This CDR3 has 14 residues. The CDR3 is CASSQVPQGNEQYF. CDR3 nucleotides: TGCGCCAGCAGCCAAGTGCCACAGGGGAACGAGCAGTACTTC.

As concerns this clonotype: At one end the junction does not follow the germline gene, possibly because of a read error. CDR3 sequence: CASRLVGANVLTF. In nucleotides, the CDR3 is TGTGCCAGCCGCTTAGTTGGGGCCAACGTCCTGACTTTC. The V gene is TRBV11-2, the J gene TRBJ2-6, with unresolved D. The CDR3 is 13 amino acids. The germline V gene encodes CDR1 SGHAT and CDR2 FQNNGV.

The V call is TRBV2, the J call TRBJ2-1; no reliable D call. V was clipped by 11 bases and J by 0 bases, with 17 bases between them. The CDR3 loop spans 15 amino acids. The germline gives CDR1 SNHLY, CDR2 FYNNEI. For the CDR3, the DNA is TGTGCCGCCGCCACGAATTTAAACTCCTACAATGAGCAGTTCTTC. Its protein product is CAAATNLNSYNEQFF.